This entry lists 18 T cell receptor beta chains sequenced from one sample in a study of blood T cell repertoires in COVID-19 (dated by TCRdb to 2018 to 2020). The library was produced with the immunoSEQ multiplex PCR assay. TCRdb's version of the immuneACCESS table is confined to in-frame rearrangements and falls short of the full clone set. An unresolved V gene accounts for under half of the shortfall where checked; the remainder is of unknown origin. The sample includes about 270,000 clones, with 91% observed a single time. Of the sample, around 2.8% is held by the ten largest clones. The sequencing sample was made of PBMCs or T cells enriched from blood (not recorded which). The source is a man aged 35 to 55 who had been exposed to COVID-19.

The chain is built from TRBV29-1 and TRBJ1-2, with 7 bases aligning to TRBD1. V lost 6 bases, J lost 8 bases, and 12 bases stayed unmatched. CDR3 length: 13 residues. From germline, CDR1 is SQVTM and CDR2 ANQGSEA. The DNA of the CDR3 is TGCAGCGTACGGGACAGAATTGGAAGCGGCTACACCTTC. This sequence encodes CSVRDRIGSGYTF.

The chain is built from TRBV7-9 and TRBJ1-2; 10 bases are a match to TRBD1. Germline CDR1 and CDR2: SEHNR and FQNEAQ (reference sequence). The J segment lost 5 bases and the V segment lost 6 bases, leaving 9 bases of the junction unmatched. This CDR3 region has 15 residues. The CDR3, as DNA: TGTGCCAGCAGGAAGACAGGGGGCGAAAAATATGGCTACACCTTC. This gives the protein CASRKTGGEKYGYTF.

For the CDR3, the DNA is TGTGCCAGCAGAAAGACTAGTCCCGGGGAGCTGTTTTTT. It specifies CASRKTSPGELFF. This rearrangement joins TRBV12-3 or TRBV12-4 to TRBJ2-2; a weak D match, TRBD2 (6 bases). The V gene lost 6 bases and the J gene lost 6 bases, with 11 bases spanning the gap. CDR3 length: 13 amino acids.

This clone came up once. The chain carries TRBV12-5 and TRBJ2-5; D possibly corresponds to TRBD1 (5 bases). From germline, CDR1 is LGHNT and CDR2 FRNRAP. This CDR3 is 14 amino acids long. V shed 2 bases and J shed 7 bases, with 14 bases lying between them. Here the CDR3 DNA reads TGTGCTAGTGGTTTGAGGGGAAGAGAAGGGACCCAGTACTTC. Its protein product is CASGLRGREGTQYF.

The chain employs TRBV5-1 and TRBJ2-1; 11 positions agree with TRBD2. CDR1 and CDR2 from the germline V gene are SGHRS and YFSETQ. The CDR3 spans 15 residues. V shed 7 bases and J 3 bases; nucleotides not matched to a gene: 6. The CDR3 region is CASGSGTSGYNEQFF. The CDR3 nucleotides are TGCGCCAGCGGGTCCGGGACTAGCGGCTACAATGAGCAGTTCTTC.

The CDR3 DNA is TGTGCCAGCAGCTTAGTAGCGGGAACTTCCACAGATACGCAGTATTTT. Translation: CASSLVAGTSTDTQYF. The V gene is TRBV7-2, the J gene TRBJ2-3, with 8 nucleotides matching TRBD2. This CDR3 has 16 residues. From germline, CDR1 is SGHTA and CDR2 FQGNSA. The ends lost 1 base at V and 2 bases at J; junction bases unmatched: 5. The entire variable domain, with the rest obtained from reference TRBV7-2 and TRBJ2-3, is as follows: GAGVSQSPSNKVTEKGKDVELRCDPISGHTALYWYRQSLGQGLEFLIYFQGNSAPDKSGLPSDRFSAERTGGSVSTLTIQRTQQEDSAVYLCASSLVAGTSTDTQYFGPGTRLTVL.

The chain recombines TRBV10-3 with TRBJ2-1, with 9 bases identical to TRBD1. Germline-derived CDR1 and CDR2 are ENHRY and SYGVKD. The CDR3 is 16 residues long. The junction had 8 bases not matched to a gene; V was cut back by 0 bases and J by 8 bases. The DNA of the CDR3 is TGTGCCATCAGTGAGTCCTGGGACAGGGATCGCGATGAGCAGTTCTTC. Its translation is CAISESWDRDRDEQFF.

The rearrangement links TRBV11-3 to TRBJ2-2; no firm D call. The germline gives CDR1 SGHNT, CDR2 YENEEA. This CDR3 spans 13 amino acids. V was cut by 3 bases and J by 5 bases, with 7 bases left in between. The CDR3 DNA is TGTGCCAGCAGCTTCCCCGGGACCGGGGAGCTGTTTTTT. Its protein product is CASSFPGTGELFF. Drawing the rest from reference TRBV11-3 and TRBJ2-2, the complete variable domain is EAGVVQSPRYKIIEKKQPVAFWCNPISGHNTLYWYLQNLGQGPELLIRYENEEAVDDSQLPKDRFSAERLKGVDSTLKIQPAELGDSAVYLCASSFPGTGELFFGEGSRLTVL.

The genes are TRBV5-6 and TRBJ2-3; D possibly corresponds to TRBD1 (6 bases). There are 13 residues in the CDR3. The germline V and J ends were trimmed by 3 bases and 3 bases, with 8 bases remaining between them. CDR1 SGHDT and CDR2 YYEEEE come from the germline V gene. The CDR3 DNA reads as TGTGCCAGCAGCTCTGGACAGACAGATACGCAGTATTTT. It is translated as CASSSGQTDTQYF.

The genes are TRBV3-1 (or the pseudogene TRBV3-2) and TRBJ2-5; D is perhaps TRBD2 (6 bases). CDR1 and CDR2 (germline): LGHDT, YNNKEL (reference sequence). This CDR3 is 14 amino acids long. Trimming removed 4 bases from V and 2 bases from J, with 11 bases in between. CDR3 sequence (DNA): TGTGCCAGCAGCCGCCGGACTATACAAGAGACCCAGTACTTC. It codes for CASSRRTIQETQYF.

The genes are TRBV5-1 and TRBJ2-5, with 7 bases lining up with TRBD1. The V segment lost 3 bases and the J segment 3 bases; nucleotides outside the gene matches: 5. The CDR3 runs to 14 residues. Per germline, CDR1 SGHRS and CDR2 YFSETQ. The CDR3 DNA is TGCGCCAGCAGCTGGGGACAGATCGAAGAGACCCAGTACTTC. Translated: CASSWGQIEETQYF.

DNA of the CDR3: TGTGCCAGCTCCATGCCTCGGACAGGGTTCTACGAGCAGTACTTC. Its protein is CASSMPRTGFYEQYF. The rearrangement joins TRBV6-1 to TRBJ2-7; 8 positions match TRBD1. V dropped 8 bases and J dropped 3; count of bases not matched to a gene: 12. From germline, CDR1 is MNHNS and CDR2 SASEGT. The CDR3 consists of 15 residues.

This chain connects TRBV6-1 to TRBJ1-2; D unresolved. V dropped 2 bases and J dropped 0 bases, with 13 bases sitting between them. The CDR3 covers 16 residues. The germline V gene encodes CDR1 MNHNS and CDR2 SASEGT. CDR3 sequence reads: CASSEYLTEANYGYTF. The CDR3 region has the DNA TGTGCCAGCAGTGAATATCTAACCGAGGCTAACTATGGCTACACCTTC.

This rearrangement joins TRBV27 to TRBJ2-6; D gene uncertain. This CDR3 is built from 17 residues. V was clipped by 2 bases and J by 0 bases, with 11 bases between them. Germline lookup yields CDR1 MNHEY and CDR2 SMNVEV (reference sequence). In DNA, the CDR3 is TGTGCCAGCAGTTTAGCGATTGTGCGCTCTGGGGCCAACGTCCTGACTTTC. As protein: CASSLAIVRSGANVLTF.

The chain has TRBV7-2 and TRBJ1-2; tentatively, D is TRBD1 (6 bases). Germline V gene lookup returns CDR1 SGHTA and CDR2 FQGNSA. There are 15 residues in the CDR3. Trimming took off 6 bases at V and 0 bases at J, with 14 bases between the two ends. The CDR3 spells CASSPTYRANYGYTF. The CDR3 nucleotides read TGTGCCAGCAGTCCAACATACAGGGCTAACTATGGCTACACCTTC.

This clone is a singleton in its sample. J is TRBJ1-1 and V is TRBV29-1; 7 nucleotides line up with TRBD1. Losses at the gene ends were 2 bases for V and 4 bases for J; bases not matched to a gene: 1. The CDR3 totals 12 residues. Germline V gene data show CDR1 as SQVTM and CDR2 as ANQGSEA. The DNA for the CDR3 is TGCAGCGTTGAAACAGGGGCCACTGAAGCTTTCTTT. Translating it yields CSVETGATEAFF.

V and J are TRBV29-1 and TRBJ2-7, with 8 bases aligning to TRBD1. The CDR3 extends over 16 amino acids. The V gene's germline CDR1 is SQVTM and CDR2 ANQGSEA. This CDR3 reads CREQGGIENLSYEQYF. The CDR3, as DNA: TGCAGGGAACAGGGGGGAATAGAGAATCTCTCCTACGAGCAGTACTTC.

CDR3: CASIFNRGDYGYTF. The CDR3 nucleotides are TGTGCCTCAATCTTCAACAGGGGTGACTATGGCTACACCTTC. The chain couples TRBV30 to TRBJ1-2, with 7 nucleotides matching TRBD1. Unmatched junction bases numbered 11, after V lost 7 bases and J lost 3 bases. The length of the CDR3 is 14 residues. Germline V gene sequence: CDR1 GTSNPN, CDR2 SVGIG (reference sequence). Variable domain in full (rest from reference TRBV30 and TRBJ1-2): SQTIHQWPATLVQPVGSPLSLECTVEGTSNPNLYWYRQAAGRGLQLLFYSVGIGQISSEVPQNLSASRPQDRQFILSSKKLLLSDSGFYLCASIFNRGDYGYTFGSGTRLTVV.